This TCR beta chain was sequenced during a study of cytomegalovirus exposure and HLA in healthy donors. General study points: The study dropped some indistinguishable V segments, TRBV6-2 and TRBV6-3 among them. In an earlier analysis, productive rearrangement rates for most beta V segments clustered near 87% or 30%. Judged likely to be a sequencing artifact was a cluster of highly shared sequence variants.

The V end was cut by 4 bases, the J end by 5 bases, with 17 bases between. Looked up from germline, CDR1 is SEHNR and CDR2 is FQNEAQ (reference sequence). The CDR3 loop spans 15 amino acids. As to this clone: What it recognizes is unknown.

The PCR made use of 60 Vbeta and 13 Jbeta primers. Clones were read by immunoSEQ multiplex PCR, and TCRdb kept only the in-frame ones, dropping some. The sample holds 80,000 to 95,000 clones; around 79% are singletons and the top ten take under 15%. The receptor comes from a woman in her thirties or forties in good health and CMV-seropositive. The specimen was PBMCs. The chain has TRBV7-9 and TRBJ2-5; the D gene is possibly TRBD2 (7 bases). CDR3: CASSYGLGGGETQYF. CDR3 DNA sequence: TGTGCCAGCAGCTACGGCTTAGGGGGGGGTGAGACCCAGTACTTC. The full variable domain, completed using reference TRBV7-9 and TRBJ2-5, is DTGVSQNPRHKITKRGQNVTFRCDPISEHNRLYWYRQTLGQGPEFLTYFQNEAQLEKSRLLSDRFSAERPKGSFSTLEIQRTEQGDSAMYLCASSYGLGGGETQYFGPGTRLLVL.